This T cell receptor (beta chain) is from a study of blood T cell repertoires in COVID-19. How the authors handled the data: Estimation of nucleated cell counts was performed using reference gene primer amplification. Repertoires were generated with immunoSEQ multiplex PCR, while TCRdb's copy carries only in-frame clones and drops some. The V and J calls and clone size were taken over from that table, and D and trimming were inferred from the DNA. The data show almost 250,000 clones, roughly 86% seen once. Trimming cost V 6 bases and J 6 bases; bases outside gene matches: 8. The CDR3 length is 16 residues. The germline V gene encodes CDR1 SGHTA and CDR2 FQGNSA.

Sequencing was performed on peripheral blood. J is TRBJ1-6 and V is TRBV7-2, with 10 bases lining up with TRBD1. The receptor's source is a woman aged 55 to 70 who had recovered from COVID-19. The CDR3, as DNA: TGTGCCAGCAGTTTCGACAGGGGGCTGGGTAATTCACCCCTCCACTTT. It codes for CASSFDRGLGNSPLHF.